This T cell receptor (beta chain) is from a study of early T cells in non-severe SARS-CoV-2 infection. Overall study context: The authors sequenced bulk RNA from unsorted whole blood, leaving chains unpaired.

Unique molecular identifiers were affixed to single, distinct cDNA molecules. Via MiXCR, TCRdb re-called the 5' RACE reads, giving one row per CDR3 protein. Here the sample spans some 38,000 distinct CDR3 sequences, 3% to 4.5% being singletons. The study, taken as a whole, reports: VDJdb-based matching was biased toward anti-spike CD8 responses and missed private and CD4 specificities.

This clonotype was seen ten or more times. Antigen unknown. Germline V gene sequence: CDR1 MNHEY, CDR2 SVGEGT. This CDR3 has 14 amino acids. V was pared by 9 bases and J by 0 bases, with 14 bases between. The sequence derives from an adult who was a healthcare worker with PCR-confirmed SARS-CoV-2 infection or an uninfected control (not recorded which). The chain employs TRBV6-2 or TRBV6-3 and TRBJ1-1; no clear D gene. The sequenced sample was whole blood. In DNA form, the CDR3 reads TGTGCCAGTTATTCCGGGCCAATGAACACTGAAGCTTTCTTT. Translation: CASYSGPMNTEAFF.